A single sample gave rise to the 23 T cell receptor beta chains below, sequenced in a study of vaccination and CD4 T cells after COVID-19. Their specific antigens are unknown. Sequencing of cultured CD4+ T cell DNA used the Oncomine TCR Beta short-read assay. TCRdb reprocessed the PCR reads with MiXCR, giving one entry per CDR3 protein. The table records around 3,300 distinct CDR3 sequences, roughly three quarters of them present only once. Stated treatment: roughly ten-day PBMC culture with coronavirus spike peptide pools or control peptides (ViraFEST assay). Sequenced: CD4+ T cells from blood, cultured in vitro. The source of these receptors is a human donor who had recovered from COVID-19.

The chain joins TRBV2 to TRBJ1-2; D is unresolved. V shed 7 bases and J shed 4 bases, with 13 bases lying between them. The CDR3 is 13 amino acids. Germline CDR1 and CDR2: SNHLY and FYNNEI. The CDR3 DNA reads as TGTGCCAGCACTTTGGAAGCTCGCTATGGCTACACCTTC. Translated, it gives CASTLEARYGYTF. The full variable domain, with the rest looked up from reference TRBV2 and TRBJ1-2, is EPEVTQTPSHQVTQMGQEVILRCVPISNHLYFYWYRQILGQKVEFLVSFYNNEISEKSEIFDDQFSVERPDGSNFTLKIRSTKLEDSAMYFCASTLEARYGYTFGSGTRLTVV.

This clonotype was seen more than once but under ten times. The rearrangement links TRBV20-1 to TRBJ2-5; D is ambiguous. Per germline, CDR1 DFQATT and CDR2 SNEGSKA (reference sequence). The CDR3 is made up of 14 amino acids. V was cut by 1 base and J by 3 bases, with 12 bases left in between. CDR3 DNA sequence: TGCAGTGCTAGAGCTAATAGTTGGGAAGAGACCCAGTACTTC. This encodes CSARANSWEETQYF.

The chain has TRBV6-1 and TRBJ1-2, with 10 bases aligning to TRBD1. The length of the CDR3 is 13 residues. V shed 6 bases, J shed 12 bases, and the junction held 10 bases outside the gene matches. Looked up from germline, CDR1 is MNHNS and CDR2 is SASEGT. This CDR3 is CASRRQGASGNTF. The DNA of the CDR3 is TGTGCCAGCAGGCGACAGGGGGCCTCTGGAAACACCTTC.

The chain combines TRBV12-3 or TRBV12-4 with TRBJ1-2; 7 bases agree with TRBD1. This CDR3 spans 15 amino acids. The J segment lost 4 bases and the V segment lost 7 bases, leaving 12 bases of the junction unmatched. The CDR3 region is CASTPRQGSPYGYTF. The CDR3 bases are TGTGCCAGCACCCCTCGACAGGGCTCTCCCTATGGCTACACCTTC.

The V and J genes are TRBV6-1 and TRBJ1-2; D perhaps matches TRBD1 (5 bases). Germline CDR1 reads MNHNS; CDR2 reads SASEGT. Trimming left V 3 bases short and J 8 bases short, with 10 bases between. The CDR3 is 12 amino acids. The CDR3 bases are TGTGCCAGCAGTGACAGGGTTGGGGGCTACACCTTC. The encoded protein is CASSDRVGGYTF.

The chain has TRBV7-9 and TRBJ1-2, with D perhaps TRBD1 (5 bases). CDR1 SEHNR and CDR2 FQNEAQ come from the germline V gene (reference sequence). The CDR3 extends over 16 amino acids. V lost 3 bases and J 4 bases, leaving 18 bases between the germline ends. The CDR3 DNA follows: TGTGCCAGCAGCTTGGTGAGGCAGGGCGATATCTATGGCTACACCTTC. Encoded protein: CASSLVRQGDIYGYTF. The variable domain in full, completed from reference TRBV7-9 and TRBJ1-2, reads DTGVSQNPRHKITKRGQNVTFRCDPISEHNRLYWYRQTLGQGPEFLTYFQNEAQLEKSRLLSDRFSAERPKGSFSTLEIQRTEQGDSAMYLCASSLVRQGDIYGYTFGSGTRLTVV.

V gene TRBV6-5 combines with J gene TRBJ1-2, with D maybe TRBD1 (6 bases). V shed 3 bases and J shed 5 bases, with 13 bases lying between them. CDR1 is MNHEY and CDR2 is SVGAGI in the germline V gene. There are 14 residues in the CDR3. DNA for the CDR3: TGTGCCAGCAGTTATGGTAGGGGGTCATATGGCTACACCTTC. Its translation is CASSYGRGSYGYTF.

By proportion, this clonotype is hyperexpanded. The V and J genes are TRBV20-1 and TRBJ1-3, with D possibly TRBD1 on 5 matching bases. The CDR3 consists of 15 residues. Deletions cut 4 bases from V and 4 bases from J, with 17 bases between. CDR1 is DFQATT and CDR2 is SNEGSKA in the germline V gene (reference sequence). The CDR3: CSANRGGTLGNTIYF. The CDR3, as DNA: TGCAGTGCTAACCGGGGAGGGACTCTAGGAAACACCATATATTTT.

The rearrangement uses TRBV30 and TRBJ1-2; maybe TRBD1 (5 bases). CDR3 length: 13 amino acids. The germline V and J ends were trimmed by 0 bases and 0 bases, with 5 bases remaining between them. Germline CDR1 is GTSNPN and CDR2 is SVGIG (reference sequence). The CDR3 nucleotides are TGTGCCTGGAGTGTACAGGCTAACTATGGCTACACCTTC. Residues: CAWSVQANYGYTF. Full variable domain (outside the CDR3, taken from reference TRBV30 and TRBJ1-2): SQTIHQWPATLVQPVGSPLSLECTVEGTSNPNLYWYRQAAGRGLQLLFYSVGIGQISSEVPQNLSASRPQDRQFILSSKKLLLSDSGFYLCAWSVQANYGYTFGSGTRLTVV.

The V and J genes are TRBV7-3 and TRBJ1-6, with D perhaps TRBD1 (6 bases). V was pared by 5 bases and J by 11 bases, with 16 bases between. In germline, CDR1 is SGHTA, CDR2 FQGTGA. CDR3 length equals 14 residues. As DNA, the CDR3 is TGTGCCAGCAGCCCCGGGACCAGGGGAGCACCCCTCCACTTT. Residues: CASSPGTRGAPLHF.

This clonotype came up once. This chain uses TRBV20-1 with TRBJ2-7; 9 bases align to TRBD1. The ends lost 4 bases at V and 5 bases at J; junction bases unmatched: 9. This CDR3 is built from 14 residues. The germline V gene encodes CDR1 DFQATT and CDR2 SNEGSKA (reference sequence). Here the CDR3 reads CSATLGTGLNEQYF. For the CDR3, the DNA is TGCAGTGCTACGTTAGGGACAGGGCTGAACGAGCAGTACTTC.

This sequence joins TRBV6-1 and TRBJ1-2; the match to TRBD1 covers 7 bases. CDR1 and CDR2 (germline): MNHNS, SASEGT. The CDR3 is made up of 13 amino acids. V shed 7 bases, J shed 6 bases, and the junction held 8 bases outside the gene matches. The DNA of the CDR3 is TGTGCCAGCAAAGACAGGGATAGTGATGGCTACACCTTC. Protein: CASKDRDSDGYTF.

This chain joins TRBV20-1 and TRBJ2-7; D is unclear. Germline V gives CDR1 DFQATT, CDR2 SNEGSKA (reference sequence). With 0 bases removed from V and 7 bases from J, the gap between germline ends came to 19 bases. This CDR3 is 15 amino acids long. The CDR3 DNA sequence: TGCAGTGCTAGAGATCCCGGGCACCCTAACCTAGAGCAGTACTTC. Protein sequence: CSARDPGHPNLEQYF.

The CDR3 sequence is CASSEKQGTGNTIYF. In nucleotides, the CDR3 is TGTGCCAGCAGTGAAAAGCAGGGGACCGGAAACACCATATATTTT. The rearrangement joins TRBV6-1 to TRBJ1-3, with a weak D call TRBD1 (6 bases). Trimming shortened V by 2 bases and J by 4 bases, and 12 bases separated the two germline ends. Germline V CDR1 and CDR2: MNHNS, SASEGT. The CDR3 extends over 15 amino acids.

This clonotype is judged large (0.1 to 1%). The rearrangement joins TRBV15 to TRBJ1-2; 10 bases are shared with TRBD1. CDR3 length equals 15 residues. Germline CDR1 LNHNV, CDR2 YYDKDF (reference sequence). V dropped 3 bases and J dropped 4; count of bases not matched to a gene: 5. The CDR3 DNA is TGTGCCACCAGCAGTCGACAGGGGGCGATCTATGGCTACACCTTC. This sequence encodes CATSSRQGAIYGYTF.

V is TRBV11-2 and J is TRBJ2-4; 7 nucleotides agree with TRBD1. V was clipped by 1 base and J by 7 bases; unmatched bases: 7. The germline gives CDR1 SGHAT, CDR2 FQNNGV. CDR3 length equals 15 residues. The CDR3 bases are TGTGCCAGCAGCTTAGGAGCGAGGGGGCTGAACATTCAGTACTTC. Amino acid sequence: CASSLGARGLNIQYF.

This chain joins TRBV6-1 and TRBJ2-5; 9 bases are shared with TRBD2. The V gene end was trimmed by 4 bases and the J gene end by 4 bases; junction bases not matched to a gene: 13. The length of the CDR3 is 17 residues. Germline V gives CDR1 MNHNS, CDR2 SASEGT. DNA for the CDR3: TGTGCCAGCAGTGGGCCGGGACTAGCTCATTTTGGAGAGACCCAGTACTTC. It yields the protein CASSGPGLAHFGETQYF.

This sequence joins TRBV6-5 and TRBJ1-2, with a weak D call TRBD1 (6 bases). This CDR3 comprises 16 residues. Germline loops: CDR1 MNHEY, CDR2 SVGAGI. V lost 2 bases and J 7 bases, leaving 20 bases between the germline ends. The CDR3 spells CASSYNSGLLGGGYTF. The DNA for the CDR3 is TGTGCCAGCAGTTACAACTCGGGGCTCTTAGGGGGTGGCTACACCTTC.

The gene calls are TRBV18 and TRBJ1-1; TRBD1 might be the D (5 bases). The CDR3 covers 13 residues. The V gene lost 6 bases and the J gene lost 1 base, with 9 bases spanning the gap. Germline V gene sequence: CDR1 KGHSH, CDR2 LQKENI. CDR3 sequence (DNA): TGTGCCAGCTCCCGAACAGGGAACACTGAAGCTTTCTTT. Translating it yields CASSRTGNTEAFF. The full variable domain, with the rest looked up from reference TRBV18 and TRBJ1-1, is NAGVMQNPRHLVRRRGQEARLRCSPMKGHSHVYWYRQLPEEGLKFMVYLQKENIIDESGMPKERFSAEFPKEGPSILRIQQVVRGDSAAYFCASSRTGNTEAFFGQGTRLTVV.

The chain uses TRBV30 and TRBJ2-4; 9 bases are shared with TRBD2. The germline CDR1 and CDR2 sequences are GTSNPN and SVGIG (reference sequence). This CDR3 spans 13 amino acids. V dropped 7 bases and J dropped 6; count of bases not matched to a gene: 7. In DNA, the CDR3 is TGTGCCTTAAGCGGGGGGCCCGGAAACATTCAGTACTTC. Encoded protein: CALSGGPGNIQYF. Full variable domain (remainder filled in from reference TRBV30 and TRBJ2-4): SQTIHQWPATLVQPVGSPLSLECTVEGTSNPNLYWYRQAAGRGLQLLFYSVGIGQISSEVPQNLSASRPQDRQFILSSKKLLLSDSGFYLCALSGGPGNIQYFGAGTRLSVL.

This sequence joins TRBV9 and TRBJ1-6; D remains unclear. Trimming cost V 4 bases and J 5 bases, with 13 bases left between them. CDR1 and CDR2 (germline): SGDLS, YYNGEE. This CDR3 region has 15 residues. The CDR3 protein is CASSPTEGNNSPLHF. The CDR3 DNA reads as TGTGCCAGCAGCCCCACCGAGGGAAATAATTCACCCCTCCACTTT.

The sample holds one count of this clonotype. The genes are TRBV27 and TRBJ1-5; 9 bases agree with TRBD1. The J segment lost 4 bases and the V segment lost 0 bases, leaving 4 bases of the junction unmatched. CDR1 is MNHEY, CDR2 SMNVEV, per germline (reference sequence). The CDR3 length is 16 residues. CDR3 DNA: TGTGCCAGCAGTTTATCACGGACAGGGGCGAATCAGCCCCAGCATTTT. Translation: CASSLSRTGANQPQHF.

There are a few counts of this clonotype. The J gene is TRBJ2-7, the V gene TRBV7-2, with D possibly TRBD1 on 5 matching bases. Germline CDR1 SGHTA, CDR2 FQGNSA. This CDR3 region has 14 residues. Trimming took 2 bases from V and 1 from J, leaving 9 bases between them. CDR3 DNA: TGTGCCAGCAGCTTACAGGGTAGGTCCTACGAGCAGTACTTC. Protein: CASSLQGRSYEQYF.